The rows below give T cell receptor beta chains drawn from one sample of a study of cytomegalovirus exposure and HLA in healthy donors. Sequencing used immunoSEQ multiplex PCR; TCRdb keeps in-frame clones, though not all of them. The profile shows about 120,000 clones, 63% of them singletons. What was sequenced was PBMCs. The receptors originated from a man aged 35 to 55 in good health and CMV-seropositive. The CDR3 runs from the conserved cysteine through the conserved F or W. Fields, in order: J gene, clone size, V gene, D gene, CDR3 DNA, CDR3 protein. The D gene is left open where the match is weak. Size is omitted from some rows. Given values are once, few, many or a class for expanded clones.

TRBJ2-3,.,TRBV29-1,TRBD2,TGCAGCGTTGAAGATCGGGGGGGGCAAAGAGATACGCAGTATTTT,CSVEDRGGQRDTQYF
TRBJ1-2,.,TRBV5-5,TRBD1,TGTGCCAGCAGCCAGACAGGGAATTTTTTCTATGGCTACACCTTC,CASSQTGNFFYGYTF
TRBJ2-3,.,TRBV6-6,.,TGTGCCAGCAGTAGTCGGACAGACAGCTTGCCAGATACGCAGTATTTT,CASSSRTDSLPDTQYF
TRBJ2-7,few,TRBV18,.,TGTGCCAGCTCACAAGGGGCACAAACCTACGAGCAGTACTTC,CASSQGAQTYEQYF
TRBJ1-6,few,TRBV19,.,TGTGCCAGTAGTATTCAGGGAAATTCACCCCTCCACTTT,CASSIQGNSPLHF
TRBJ1-2,.,TRBV28,.,TGTGCGGCGGGACTGTCTAACTATGGCTACACCTTC,CAAGLSNYGYTF
TRBJ2-2,.,TRBV18,TRBD2,TGTGCCAGCTCACCAATATTACTAGCGGAGAACACCGGGGAGCTGTTTTTT,CASSPILLAENTGELFF
TRBJ2-3,.,TRBV6-4,TRBD2,TGTGCCAGCAGTGAGCGGGAGACAGATACGCAGTATTTT,CASSERETDTQYF
TRBJ2-5,.,TRBV29-1,TRBD2,TGCAGCGTTGAAGATGGAGGAGCGGGGGAGACCCAGTACTTC,CSVEDGGAGETQYF
TRBJ2-1,.,TRBV10-3,.,TGTGCCATCAGTGAATCGGGGTACAATGAGCAGTTCTTC,CAISESGYNEQFF
TRBJ2-7,.,TRBV6-5,TRBD1,TGTGCCAGCAGTTACTCGACGGGACAGGGCTACGAGCAGTACTTC,CASSYSTGQGYEQYF
TRBJ2-5,once,TRBV5-1,.,TGCGCCAGCAGCGCCCTAGGCCCCTGGGGAGACCAGTACTTC,CASSALGPWGDQYF
TRBJ2-1,.,TRBV25-1,.,TGTGCCAGCAGTGAACTGGGCCCCTACAATGAGCAGTTCTTC,CASSELGPYNEQFF
TRBJ2-1,.,TRBV6-5,TRBD2,TGTGCCAGCACTAGCGGGGGGGGAGATGAGCAGTTCTTC,CASTSGGGDEQFF
TRBJ1-1,.,TRBV5-1,.,TGCGCCAGCAGCTTGATTACAGGGAACACTGAAGCTTTCTTT,CASSLITGNTEAFF
TRBJ2-2,.,TRBV10-2,.,TGCGCCATCGAGCGGAAGCAGAACACCGGGGAGCTGTTTTTT,CAIERKQNTGELFF
TRBJ1-2,few,TRBV5-8,TRBD1,TGTGCCAGCAGCGCCTGGACAGGGGGCAAGGCTGGCTACACCTTC,CASSAWTGGKAGYTF
TRBJ2-3,.,TRBV2,TRBD1,TGTGCCAGCCTCCGGGGACAGGGATTCGATACGCAGTATTTT,CASLRGQGFDTQYF
TRBJ2-7,.,TRBV7-2,TRBD2,TGTGCCAGCAGCCCCCACGGGGGCCTAGCGGGGGTCTACGAGCAGTACTTC,CASSPHGGLAGVYEQYF
TRBJ2-5,.,TRBV4-1,.,TGCGCCAGCAGCCAAGCTCGTTTTAGTCGGGACACCCCGGAGTCCCAGTACTTC,CASSQARFSRDTPESQYF
TRBJ1-5,.,TRBV28,TRBD1,TGTGCCAGCACCGTCCTCCAGGGGGCAGGTCAGCCCCAGCATTTT,CASTVLQGAGQPQHF
TRBJ2-5,.,TRBV5-4,.,TGTGCCAGCAGCCTCCGACTAGATGGAGAGACCCAGTACTTC,CASSLRLDGETQYF
TRBJ2-1,many,TRBV2,TRBD2,TGTGCCAGCAGAAAAACGCCGTCTAGCGGGAGGGACAATGAGCAGTTCTTC,CASRKTPSSGRDNEQFF
TRBJ2-5,.,TRBV13,.,TGTGCCAGCAGTTGGGCTCAAGAGACCCAGTACTTC,CASSWAQETQYF
TRBJ2-5,.,TRBV4-1,TRBD2,TGCGCCAGCAGCCAAGAGATAGCGGGGGATGAGACCCAGTACTTC,CASSQEIAGDETQYF
TRBJ1-1,.,TRBV5-1,.,TGCGCCGAGAGGGGGGGTTCGGACACTGAAGCTTTCTTT,CAERGGSDTEAFF
TRBJ2-6,.,TRBV13,.,TGTGCCAGCAGCTTACAGGGGGGAAGTGGGGCCAACGTCCTGACTTTC,CASSLQGGSGANVLTF
TRBJ2-2,few,TRBV7-3,TRBD1,TGTGCCAGCAGCTCCTTTGTGGGACAGGGGATCGGGGAGCTGTTTTTT,CASSSFVGQGIGELFF
TRBJ2-5,.,TRBV11-1,TRBD1,TGTGCCAGCAGCCCCTCAGGGACAGGGGGCGAGGAGACCCAGTACTTC,CASSPSGTGGEETQYF
TRBJ2-5,few,TRBV4-1,TRBD1,TGCGCCAGCAGCCAATCGACAGGGGCTTCGGAAGAGACCCAGTACTTC,CASSQSTGASEETQYF
TRBJ1-2,once,TRBV6-5,.,TGTGCCAGCAGTTCCGACAGATTCTATGGCTACACCTTC,CASSSDRFYGYTF
TRBJ2-7,few,TRBV18,TRBD1,TGTGCCAGCTCCCGGGACAGGACCCTCTACGAGCAGTACTTC,CASSRDRTLYEQYF
TRBJ1-1,.,TRBV20-1,.,TGCAGTGCCACTGAAATGAAAGCTTTCTTT,CSATEMKAFF
TRBJ2-6,.,TRBV6-1,TRBD1,TGTGCCAGCAGTGAAGCGACAGGGGGCAATGGGGCCAACGTCCTGACTTTC,CASSEATGGNGANVLTF
TRBJ1-6,few,TRBV4-2,.,TGTGCCAGCAGCCAAGGCTCCGGGACAAACAATTCACCCCTCCACTTT,CASSQGSGTNNSPLHF
TRBJ1-2,.,TRBV27,TRBD1,TGTGCCAGCAGTTTATCGGGACAGGGGGCTGGAGGCTACACCTTC,CASSLSGQGAGGYTF